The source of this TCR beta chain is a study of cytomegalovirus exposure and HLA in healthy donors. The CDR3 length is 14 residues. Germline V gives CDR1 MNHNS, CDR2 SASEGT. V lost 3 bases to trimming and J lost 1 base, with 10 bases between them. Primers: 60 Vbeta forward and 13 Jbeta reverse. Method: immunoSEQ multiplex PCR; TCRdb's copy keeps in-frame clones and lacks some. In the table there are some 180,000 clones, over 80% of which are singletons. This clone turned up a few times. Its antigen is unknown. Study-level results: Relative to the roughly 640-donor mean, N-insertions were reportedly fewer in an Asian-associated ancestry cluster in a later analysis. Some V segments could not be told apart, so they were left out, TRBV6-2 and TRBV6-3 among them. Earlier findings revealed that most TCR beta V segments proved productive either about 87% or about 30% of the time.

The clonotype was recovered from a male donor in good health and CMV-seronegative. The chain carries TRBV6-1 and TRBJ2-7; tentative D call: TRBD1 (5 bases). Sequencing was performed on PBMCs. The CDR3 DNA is TGTGCCAGCAGTGACAGCAGGGTTTCCTACGAGCAGTACTTC. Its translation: CASSDSRVSYEQYF.